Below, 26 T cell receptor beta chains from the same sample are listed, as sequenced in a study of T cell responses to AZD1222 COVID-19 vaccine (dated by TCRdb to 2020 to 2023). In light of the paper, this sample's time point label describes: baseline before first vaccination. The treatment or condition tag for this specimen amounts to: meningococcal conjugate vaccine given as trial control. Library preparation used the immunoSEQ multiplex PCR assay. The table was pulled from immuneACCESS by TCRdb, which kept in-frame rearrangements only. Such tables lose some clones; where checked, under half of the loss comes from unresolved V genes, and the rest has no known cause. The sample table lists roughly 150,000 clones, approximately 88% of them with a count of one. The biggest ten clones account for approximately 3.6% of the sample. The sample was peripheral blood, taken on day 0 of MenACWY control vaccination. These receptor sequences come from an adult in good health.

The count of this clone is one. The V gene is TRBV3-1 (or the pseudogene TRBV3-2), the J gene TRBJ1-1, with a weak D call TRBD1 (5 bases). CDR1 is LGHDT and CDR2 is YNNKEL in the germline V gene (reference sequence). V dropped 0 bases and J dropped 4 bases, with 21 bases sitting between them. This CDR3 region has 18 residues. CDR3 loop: CASSQEWAGLGGITEAFF. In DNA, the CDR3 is TGTGCCAGCAGCCAAGAGTGGGCAGGGCTGGGAGGGATCACTGAAGCTTTCTTT.

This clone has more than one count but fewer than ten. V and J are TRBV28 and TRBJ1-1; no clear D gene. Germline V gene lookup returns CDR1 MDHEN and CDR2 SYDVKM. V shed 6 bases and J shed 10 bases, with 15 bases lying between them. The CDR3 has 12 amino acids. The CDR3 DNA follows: TGTGCCAGCAGAACTAGTCTCGGGCCAGCTTTCTTT. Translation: CASRTSLGPAFF.

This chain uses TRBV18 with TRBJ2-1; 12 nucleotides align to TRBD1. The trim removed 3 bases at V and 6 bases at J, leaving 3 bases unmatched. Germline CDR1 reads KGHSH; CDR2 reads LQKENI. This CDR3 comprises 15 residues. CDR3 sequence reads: CASSPGQGALNEQFF. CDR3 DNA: TGTGCCAGCTCACCGGGACAGGGGGCACTCAATGAGCAGTTCTTC. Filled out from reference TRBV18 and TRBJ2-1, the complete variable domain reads NAGVMQNPRHLVRRRGQEARLRCSPMKGHSHVYWYRQLPEEGLKFMVYLQKENIIDESGMPKERFSAEFPKEGPSILRIQQVVRGDSAAYFCASSPGQGALNEQFFGPGTRLTVL.

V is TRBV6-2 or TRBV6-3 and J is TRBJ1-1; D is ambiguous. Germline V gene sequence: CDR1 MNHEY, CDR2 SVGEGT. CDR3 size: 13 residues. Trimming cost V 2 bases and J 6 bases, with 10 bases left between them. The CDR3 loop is CASSYQNLAEAFF. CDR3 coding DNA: TGTGCCAGCAGTTACCAGAATTTGGCTGAAGCTTTCTTT.

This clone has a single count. In DNA, the CDR3 is TGTGCCAGCACCGCACTAGCAGGGACAGGAGATCGAGGCTACACCTTC. Residues: CASTALAGTGDRGYTF. The chain is built from TRBV7-9 and TRBJ1-2; 8 bases are shared with TRBD1. Germline CDR1 reads SEHNR; CDR2 reads FQNEAQ (reference sequence). The CDR3 extends over 16 amino acids. The junction had 18 bases not matched to a gene; V was cut back by 7 bases and J by 8 bases.

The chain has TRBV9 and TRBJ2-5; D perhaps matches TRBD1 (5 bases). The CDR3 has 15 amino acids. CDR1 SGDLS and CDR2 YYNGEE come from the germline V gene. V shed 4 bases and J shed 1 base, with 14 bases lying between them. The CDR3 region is CASSPWARGQETQYF. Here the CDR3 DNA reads TGTGCCAGCAGCCCGTGGGCAAGGGGCCAAGAGACCCAGTACTTC.

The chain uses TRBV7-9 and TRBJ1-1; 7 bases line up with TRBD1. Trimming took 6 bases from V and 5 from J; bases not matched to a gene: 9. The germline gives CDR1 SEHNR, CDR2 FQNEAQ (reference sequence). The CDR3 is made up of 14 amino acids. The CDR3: CASSPGTVTTEAFF. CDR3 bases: TGTGCCAGCAGTCCCGGGACAGTTACGACTGAAGCTTTCTTT.

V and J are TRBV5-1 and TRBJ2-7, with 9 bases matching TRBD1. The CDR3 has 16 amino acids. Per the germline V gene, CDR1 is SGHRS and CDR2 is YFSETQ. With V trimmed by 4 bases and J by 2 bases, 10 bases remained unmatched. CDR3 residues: CASSTGGVFATYEQYF. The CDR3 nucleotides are TGCGCCAGCAGCACAGGGGGCGTTTTTGCGACCTACGAGCAGTACTTC.

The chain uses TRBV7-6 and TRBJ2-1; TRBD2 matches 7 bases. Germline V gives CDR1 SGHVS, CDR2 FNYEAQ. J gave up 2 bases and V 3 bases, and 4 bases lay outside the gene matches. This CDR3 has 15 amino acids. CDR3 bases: TGTGCCAGCAGCTTTTCCGCGGGAGCCTACAATGAGCAGTTCTTC. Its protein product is CASSFSAGAYNEQFF. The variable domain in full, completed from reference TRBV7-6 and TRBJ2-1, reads GAGVSQSPRYKVTKRGQDVALRCDPISGHVSLYWYRQALGQGPEFLTYFNYEAQQDKSGLPNDRFSAERPEGSISTLTIQRTEQRDSAMYRCASSFSAGAYNEQFFGPGTRLTVL.

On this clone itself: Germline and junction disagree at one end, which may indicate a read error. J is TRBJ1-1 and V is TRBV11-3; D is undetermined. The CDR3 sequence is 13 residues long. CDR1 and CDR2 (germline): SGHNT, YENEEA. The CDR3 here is CAGSLDLNTEAFF. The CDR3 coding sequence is TGTGCCGGCAGCTTAGACTTGAACACTGAAGCTTTCTTT.

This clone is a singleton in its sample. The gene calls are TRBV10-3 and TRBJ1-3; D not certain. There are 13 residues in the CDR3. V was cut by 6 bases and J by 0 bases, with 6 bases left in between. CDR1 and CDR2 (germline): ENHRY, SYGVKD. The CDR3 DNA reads TGTGCCATCAGGGCCGACTCTGGAAACACCATATATTTT. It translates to CAIRADSGNTIYF.

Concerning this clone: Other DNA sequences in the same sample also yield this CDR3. The CDR3 is CASSLSQGPYEQYF. DNA of the CDR3: TGTGCCAGCAGTTTGTCGCAGGGCCCCTACGAGCAGTACTTC. The V call is TRBV28, the J call TRBJ2-7; a weak D match, TRBD1 (5 bases). The CDR3 totals 14 residues. Germline-derived CDR1 and CDR2 are MDHEN and SYDVKM. Between the trimmed V and J ends, which lost 3 bases and 2 bases, there was a span of 11 bases. Combining the CDR3 with reference TRBV28 and TRBJ2-7 gives the whole variable domain DVKVTQSSRYLVKRTGEKVFLECVQDMDHENMFWYRQDPGLGLRLIYFSYDVKMKEKGDIPEGYSVSREKKERFSLILESASTNQTSMYLCASSLSQGPYEQYFGPGTRLTVT.

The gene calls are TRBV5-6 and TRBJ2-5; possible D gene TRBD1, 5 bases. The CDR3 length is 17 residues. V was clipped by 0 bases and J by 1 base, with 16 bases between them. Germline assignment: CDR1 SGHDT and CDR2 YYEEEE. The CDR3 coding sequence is TGTGCCAGCAGCTTGGATTTCGCCAGGGCAGCCCAAGAGACCCAGTACTTC. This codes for CASSLDFARAAQETQYF. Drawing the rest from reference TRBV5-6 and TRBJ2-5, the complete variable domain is DAGVTQSPTHLIKTRGQQVTLRCSPKSGHDTVSWYQQALGQGPQFIFQYYEEEERQRGNFPDRFSGHQFPNYSSELNVNALLLGDSALYLCASSLDFARAAQETQYFGPGTRLLVL.

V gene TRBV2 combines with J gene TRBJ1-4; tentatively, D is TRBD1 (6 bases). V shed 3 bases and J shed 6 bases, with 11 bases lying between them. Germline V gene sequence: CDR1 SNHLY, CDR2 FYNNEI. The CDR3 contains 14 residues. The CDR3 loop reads CASSDRGAHEKLFF. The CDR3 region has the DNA TGTGCCAGCAGTGATAGGGGGGCGCATGAAAAACTGTTTTTT.

The CDR3 region is CASSATSYEQYF. The CDR3 nucleotides are TGTGCCAGCAGTGCGACTAGCTACGAGCAGTACTTC. The chain combines TRBV2 with TRBJ2-7, with D tentatively TRBD2 (6 bases). The CDR3 consists of 12 residues. Germline V gene data show CDR1 as SNHLY and CDR2 as FYNNEI. Trimming shortened V by 4 bases and J by 3 bases, and 7 bases separated the two germline ends. The whole variable domain, remainder taken from reference TRBV2 and TRBJ2-7, is EPEVTQTPSHQVTQMGQEVILRCVPISNHLYFYWYRQILGQKVEFLVSFYNNEISEKSEIFDDQFSVERPDGSNFTLKIRSTKLEDSAMYFCASSATSYEQYFGPGTRLTVT.

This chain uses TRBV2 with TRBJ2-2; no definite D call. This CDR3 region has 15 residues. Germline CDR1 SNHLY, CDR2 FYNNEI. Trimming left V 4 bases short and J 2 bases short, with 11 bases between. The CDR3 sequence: CASSGKGRNTGELFF. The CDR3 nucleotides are TGTGCCAGCAGTGGAAAGGGAAGAAACACCGGGGAGCTGTTTTTT.

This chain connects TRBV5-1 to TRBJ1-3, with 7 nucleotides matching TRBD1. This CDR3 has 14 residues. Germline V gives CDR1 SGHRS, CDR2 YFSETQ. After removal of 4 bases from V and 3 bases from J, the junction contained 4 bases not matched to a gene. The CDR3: CASSRGTDGNTIYF. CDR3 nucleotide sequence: TGCGCCAGCAGCAGAGGGACAGATGGAAACACCATATATTTT.

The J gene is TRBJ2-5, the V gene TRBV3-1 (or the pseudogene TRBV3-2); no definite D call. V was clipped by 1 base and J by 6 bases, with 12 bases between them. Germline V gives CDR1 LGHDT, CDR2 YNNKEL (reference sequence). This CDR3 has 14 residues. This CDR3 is CASSQGAGGKTQYF. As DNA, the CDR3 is TGTGCCAGCAGCCAAGGGGCAGGCGGAAAGACCCAGTACTTC.

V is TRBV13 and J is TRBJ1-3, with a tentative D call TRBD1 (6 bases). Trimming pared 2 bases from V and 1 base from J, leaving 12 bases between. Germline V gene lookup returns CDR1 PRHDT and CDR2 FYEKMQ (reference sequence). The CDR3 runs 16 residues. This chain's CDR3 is CASSLRQGLSGNTIYF. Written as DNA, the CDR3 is TGTGCCAGCAGCTTAAGGCAGGGGCTTTCTGGAAACACCATATATTTT.

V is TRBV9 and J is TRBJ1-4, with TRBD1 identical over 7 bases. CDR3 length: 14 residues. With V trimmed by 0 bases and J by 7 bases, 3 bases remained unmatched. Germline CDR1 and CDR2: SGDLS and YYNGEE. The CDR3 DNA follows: TGTGCCAGCAGCGTAGGACAGGGTAGTGAAAAACTGTTTTTT. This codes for CASSVGQGSEKLFF.

The CDR3 spells CASSLVGGRRALFF. The CDR3 DNA is TGTGCCAGCAGCTTGGTGGGGGGGCGTAGGGCCCTGTTTTTT. The chain employs TRBV7-2 and TRBJ1-4, with D tentatively TRBD1 (6 bases). CDR1 and CDR2 (germline): SGHTA, FQGNSA. The CDR3 is 14 residues long. Trimming took 3 bases from V and 14 from J, leaving 19 bases between them.

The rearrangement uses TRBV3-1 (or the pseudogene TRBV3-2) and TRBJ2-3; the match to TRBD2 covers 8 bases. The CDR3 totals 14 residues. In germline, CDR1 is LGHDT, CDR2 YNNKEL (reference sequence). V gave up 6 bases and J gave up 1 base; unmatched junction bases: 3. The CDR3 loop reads CASSHSGGTDTQYF. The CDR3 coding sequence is TGTGCCAGCAGTCATAGCGGGGGCACAGATACGCAGTATTTT.

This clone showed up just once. The CDR3: CASSLGTEAFF. In DNA form, the CDR3 reads TGTGCCAGCAGCTTAGGTACTGAAGCTTTCTTT. The chain recombines TRBV5-5 with TRBJ1-1, with no clear D. This CDR3 comprises 11 residues. With 2 bases removed from V and 5 bases from J, the gap between germline ends came to 4 bases. Germline V CDR1 and CDR2: SGHKS, YYEKEE (reference sequence). The variable domain in full, completed from reference TRBV5-5 and TRBJ1-1, reads DAGVTQSPTHLIKTRGQQVTLRCSPISGHKSVSWYQQVLGQGPQFIFQYYEKEERGRGNFPDRFSARQFPNYSSELNVNALLLGDSALYLCASSLGTEAFFGQGTRLTVV.

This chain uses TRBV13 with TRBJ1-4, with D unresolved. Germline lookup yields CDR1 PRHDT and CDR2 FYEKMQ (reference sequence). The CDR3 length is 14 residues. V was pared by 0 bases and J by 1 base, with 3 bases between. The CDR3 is CASSLGGTNEKLFF. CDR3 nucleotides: TGTGCCAGCAGCTTAGGGGGAACTAATGAAAAACTGTTTTTT.

Written as DNA, the CDR3 is TGCAGCGTTTGTCGGACCGGCGGCACTGAAGCTTTCTTT. Translating gives CSVCRTGGTEAFF. This chain joins TRBV29-1 and TRBJ1-1, with D uncertain. The V end lost 5 bases, the J end lost 4 bases, and 14 bases lay between the germline ends. The CDR3 has 13 amino acids. CDR1 and CDR2 from the germline V gene are SQVTM and ANQGSEA.

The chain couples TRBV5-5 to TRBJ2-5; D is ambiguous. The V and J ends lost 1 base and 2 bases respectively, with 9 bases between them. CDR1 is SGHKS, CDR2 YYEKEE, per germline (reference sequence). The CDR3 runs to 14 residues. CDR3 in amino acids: CASSLIPLQETQYF. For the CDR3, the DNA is TGTGCCAGCAGCTTGATTCCACTACAAGAGACCCAGTACTTC.